This record looks at one T cell receptor beta chain sequence and its context. Its antigen is currently unknown. From germline, CDR1 is LNHDA and CDR2 SQIVND (reference sequence). Between the trimmed V and J ends, which lost 9 bases and 4 bases, there was a span of 19 bases. The CDR3 length is 14 residues. The entry originates in a study of metastatic and nonmetastatic thyroid tumors. Study-wide points: Significantly higher TCR beta diversity was reportedly seen in malignant thyroid tumors than benign nodules, in blood and tumor.

Thyroid surgery was performed in patients who had received no treatment beforehand. Authors' methods: Between-group CDR3 differences, defined by clinicopathological status, yielded a distant-metastasis classifier for papillary thyroid cancer. TCRdb redid the clone calls on the PCR reads using MiXCR. These V and J calls are TCRdb output, not the study's own analysis. This repertoire shows 35,000 to 50,000 clones, about 3.2% found once; its top ten account for approximately 9.8%. The material sequenced was blood. V and J are TRBV19 and TRBJ2-7; TRBD2 is a possible D gene (6 bases). The sequence was obtained from a female donor with papillary thyroid cancer or a benign thyroid nodule (not recorded which). Some clones in this sample may be carry-over from other donors' samples. CDR3 coding DNA: TGTGCCAGCTTACTAGCCGGACTGGCATACGAGCAGTACTTC. This sequence encodes CASLLAGLAYEQYF.